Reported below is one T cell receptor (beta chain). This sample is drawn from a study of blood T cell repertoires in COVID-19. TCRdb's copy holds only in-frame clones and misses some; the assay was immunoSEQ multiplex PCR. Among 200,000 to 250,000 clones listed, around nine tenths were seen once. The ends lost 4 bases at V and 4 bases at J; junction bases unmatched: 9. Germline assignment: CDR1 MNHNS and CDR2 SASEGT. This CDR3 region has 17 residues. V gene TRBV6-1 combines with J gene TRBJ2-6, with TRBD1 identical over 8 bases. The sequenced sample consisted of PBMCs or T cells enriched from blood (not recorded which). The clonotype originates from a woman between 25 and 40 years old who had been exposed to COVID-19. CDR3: CASSGGQGLFGANVLTF. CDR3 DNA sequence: TGTGCCAGCAGTGGCGGACAGGGATTGTTCGGGGCCAACGTCCTGACTTTC.